The TCR beta chain described here comes from a study of cytomegalovirus exposure and HLA in healthy donors. Study findings and constraints: Later analysis indicated greater clonal expansion among HLA-associated TCR beta chains than among equally common other chains. Later analysis associated a missense DCLRE1C variant with TCR beta V- and J-gene trimming.

Details on this clone: The antigen remains unidentified.

This PCR relied on a set of 60 Vbeta primers and 13 Jbeta primers. As handled by the study authors: Some 80 million unique TCR beta chains, roughly 11 million shared, were counted in a later analysis. The table came from immunoSEQ multiplex PCR; TCRdb's copy has only in-frame clones and leaves some out. V and J calls plus clone size are reproduced from that table; the DNA served to infer D and trimming. The sample yields approximately 50,000 clones, of which the top ten take up around 2.2%. This receptor was identified in a woman aged 40 to 50 in good health and CMV-seronegative. The sample taken for sequencing was PBMCs.

The DNA for the CDR3 is TGTGCCAGCAGGACAGGCGCCGGGAATGGCTACACCTTC. As protein: CASRTGAGNGYTF. The chain employs TRBV28 and TRBJ1-2; tentative D call: TRBD1 (6 bases). V was clipped by 6 bases and J by 6 bases, with 14 bases between them. Germline assignment: CDR1 MDHEN and CDR2 SYDVKM. The CDR3 is 13 residues long.